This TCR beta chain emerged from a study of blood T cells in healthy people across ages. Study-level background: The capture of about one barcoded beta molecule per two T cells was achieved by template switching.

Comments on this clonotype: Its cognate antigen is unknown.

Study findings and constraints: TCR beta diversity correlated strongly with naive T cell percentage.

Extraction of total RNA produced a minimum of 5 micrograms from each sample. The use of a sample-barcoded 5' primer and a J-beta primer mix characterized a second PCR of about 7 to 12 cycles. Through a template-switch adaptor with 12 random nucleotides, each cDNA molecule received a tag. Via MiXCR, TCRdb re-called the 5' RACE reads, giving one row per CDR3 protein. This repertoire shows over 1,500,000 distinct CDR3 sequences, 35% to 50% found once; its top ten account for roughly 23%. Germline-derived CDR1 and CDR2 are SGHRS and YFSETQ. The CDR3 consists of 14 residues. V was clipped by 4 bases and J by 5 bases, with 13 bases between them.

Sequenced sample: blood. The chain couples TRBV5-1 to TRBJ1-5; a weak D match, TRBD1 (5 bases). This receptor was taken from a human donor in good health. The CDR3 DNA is TGCGCCAGCAGCCAAGGGACCCCTGATCAGCCCCAGCATTTT. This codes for CASSQGTPDQPQHF.